Each of the 19 T cell receptor beta chains below was sequenced from the same sample in a study of T cells in Graves' hyperthyroidism and ophthalmopathy. RNA transcripts were the template for amplifying TCR beta CDR3 regions. The primer set for the first-round RT-PCR of the TCR CDR3 was HTBI. One entry per CDR3 protein, called by TCRdb with MiXCR from the multiplex PCR reads. Of around 700,000 distinct CDR3 sequences in the sample, roughly a sixth were seen once. The source material was blood. The origin of the receptors is a woman aged 45 to 65 with Graves' hyperthyroidism that later progressed to Graves' ophthalmopathy.

This clonotype was seen a handful of times. The V gene is TRBV7-8, the J gene TRBJ2-3; no reliable D call. Germline CDR1 and CDR2: SGHVS and FQNEAQ. The CDR3 spans 16 residues. With 1 base removed from V and 4 bases from J, the gap between germline ends came to 15 bases. The CDR3 sequence is CASSLDLSVSADTQYF. In DNA, the CDR3 is TGTGCCAGCAGCTTAGATTTGTCGGTGAGCGCAGATACGCAGTATTTT.

This clonotype was seen many times. J is TRBJ2-3 and V is TRBV3-1; the D is unclear. There are 15 residues in the CDR3. Germline V CDR1 and CDR2: LGHDT, YNNKEL (reference sequence). Trimming removed 0 bases at V and 1 base at J, with 8 bases between. CDR3 in amino acids: CASSQEPQRTDTQYF. CDR3 coding DNA: TGTGCCAGCAGCCAAGAGCCGCAGCGCACAGATACGCAGTATTTT.

This clonotype came up a few times. CDR3 amino acids: CASTGGGGGELFF. The CDR3 DNA sequence: TGTGCCAGCACGGGGGGCGGGGGCGGGGAGCTGTTTTTT. The chain carries TRBV27 and TRBJ2-2, with D possibly being TRBD2 (7 bases). V lost 7 bases to trimming and J lost 7 bases, with 13 bases between them. The CDR3 runs 13 residues. Per the germline V gene, CDR1 is MNHEY and CDR2 is SMNVEV (reference sequence).

This chain connects TRBV7-9 to TRBJ1-4, with D perhaps matching TRBD1 (6 bases). Deletions cut 5 bases from V and 5 bases from J, with 12 bases between. The CDR3 covers 14 residues. The germline CDR1 and CDR2 sequences are SEHNR and FQNEAQ (reference sequence). The DNA for the CDR3 is TGTGCCAGCAGCGGACAGTCAAGGAATGAAAAACTGTTTTTT. Protein: CASSGQSRNEKLFF.

This clonotype was counted only a few times. The chain recombines TRBV14 with TRBJ2-3; 7 bases fit TRBD1. J lost 2 bases, V lost 3 bases, and 8 bases had no gene match. Germline lookup yields CDR1 SGHDN and CDR2 FVKESK. CDR3 length: 16 amino acids. The CDR3 coding sequence is TGTGCCAGCAGCCAGACCGGGACAGACTACACAGATACGCAGTATTTT. Translated, it gives CASSQTGTDYTDTQYF.

To note about this clonotype: One junction end does not reproduce the germline sequence, and a read error may be involved. Here the CDR3 reads CVSSPTGTGINSPLHF. The CDR3 nucleotides are TGTGTCAGCTCACCAACCGGGACAGGGATTAATTCACCCCTCCACTTT. The chain joins TRBV18 to TRBJ1-6, with 9 bases aligning to TRBD1. The CDR3 is 16 residues long. Germline V CDR1 and CDR2: KGHSH, LQKENI.

There are a few counts of this clonotype. V usage is TRBV12-5 and J usage is TRBJ1-1; D is ambiguous. Germline V gene lookup returns CDR1 LGHNT and CDR2 FRNRAP. V was shortened by 0 bases and J by 11 bases, with 10 bases between the two germline ends. The CDR3 loop spans 12 amino acids. The CDR3 loop is CASGLVEGIAFF. DNA for the CDR3: TGTGCTAGTGGTTTGGTAGAGGGCATCGCTTTCTTT.

This clonotype was seen only a few times. The chain recombines TRBV29-1 with TRBJ2-3; D is perhaps TRBD1 (7 bases). Germline CDR1 is SQVTM and CDR2 is ANQGSEA. The CDR3 runs to 15 residues. The germline V and J ends were trimmed by 4 bases and 6 bases, with 20 bases remaining between them. CDR3 sequence (DNA): TGCAGCGTTGTCCGGCTAGCGCTACAGGGGGATACGCAGTATTTT. Its translation is CSVVRLALQGDTQYF.

In this sample, this clonotype turned up a few times. The CDR3 DNA is TGTGCCAGCAGTGACCCAGCGGGGGGAAAAGAGACCCAGTACTTC. This translates into CASSDPAGGKETQYF. This chain links TRBV2 with TRBJ2-5, with TRBD2 identical over 9 bases. The CDR3 has 15 residues. Germline assignment: CDR1 SNHLY and CDR2 FYNNEI. Trimming cost V 3 bases and J 3 bases; bases outside gene matches: 5.

This clonotype was counted ten times or more. CDR3 region: CASSLGHTGIYEQYF. CDR3 nucleotide sequence: TGTGCCAGCAGCTTAGGGCACACTGGGATCTACGAGCAGTACTTC. The V and J genes are TRBV7-6 and TRBJ2-7, with no clear D. V dropped 1 base and J dropped 3 bases, with 13 bases sitting between them. In germline, CDR1 is SGHVS, CDR2 FNYEAQ. The CDR3 is 15 residues long.

V gene TRBV10-3 combines with J gene TRBJ1-2, with 11 nucleotides matching TRBD1. V gave up 8 bases and J gave up 3 bases; unmatched junction bases: 5. The germline V gene encodes CDR1 ENHRY and CDR2 SYGVKD. The CDR3 length is 14 residues. Here the CDR3 DNA reads TGTGCCATCCGGACAGGGGGCATCGACTATGGCTACACCTTC. Protein product: CAIRTGGIDYGYTF.

This chain connects TRBV19 to TRBJ2-1, with D maybe TRBD1 (6 bases). Germline CDR1 is LNHDA and CDR2 is SQIVND (reference sequence). The CDR3 totals 12 residues. Trimming removed 6 bases at V and 6 bases at J, with 9 bases between. The CDR3 sequence: CASRGASNEQFF. DNA of the CDR3: TGTGCCAGTAGGGGGGCCTCCAATGAGCAGTTCTTC.

The gene calls are TRBV5-4 and TRBJ2-7; 9 bases match TRBD2. Looked up from germline, CDR1 is SGHNT and CDR2 is YYREEE (reference sequence). This CDR3 region has 16 residues. Unmatched junction bases numbered 13, after V lost 4 bases and J lost 5 bases. CDR3 coding DNA: TGTGCCAGCAGCCGCGCATCGGGCGGGGGGGTAGACGAGCAGTACTTC. This codes for CASSRASGGGVDEQYF.

This clonotype was detected ten times or more. The chain joins TRBV6-6 to TRBJ1-5; D unclear. The germline V gene encodes CDR1 MNHNY and CDR2 SVGAGI (reference sequence). The CDR3 spans 14 residues. V was pared by 4 bases and J by 3 bases, with 10 bases between. CDR3 in amino acids: CASSLNRDNQPQHF. The CDR3 nucleotides read TGTGCCAGCAGTTTGAACCGAGACAATCAGCCCCAGCATTTT.

This clonotype was counted a few times. The chain couples TRBV15 to TRBJ1-2; 12 bases are a match to TRBD1. The CDR3 consists of 16 residues. Unmatched junction bases numbered 8, after V lost 1 base and J lost 8 bases. Germline V gives CDR1 LNHNV, CDR2 YYDKDF (reference sequence). The CDR3, as DNA: TGTGCCACCAGCAGAGGAAGGGGACAGGGGGCAGAGGGCTACACCTTC. Translation: CATSRGRGQGAEGYTF.

This clonotype was detected ten times or more. The chain links TRBV7-9 to TRBJ1-1; TRBD1 matches at 8 bases. J lost 1 base, V lost 5 bases, and 9 bases had no gene match. Germline values: CDR1 SEHNR, CDR2 FQNEAQ (reference sequence). The CDR3 length is 16 residues. This CDR3 reads CASSPGTGFRNTEAFF. The CDR3 nucleotides are TGTGCCAGCAGCCCTGGGACAGGTTTTAGGAACACTGAAGCTTTCTTT.

This clonotype has more than one count but fewer than ten. J is TRBJ2-3 and V is TRBV19, with 9 positions matching TRBD1. Losses at the gene ends were 7 bases for V and 4 bases for J; bases not matched to a gene: 12. CDR1 and CDR2 (germline): LNHDA, SQIVND (reference sequence). CDR3 length: 16 amino acids. The CDR3 sequence: CASTLTTGQGADTQYF. CDR3 DNA sequence: TGTGCCAGTACATTGACGACGGGACAGGGCGCAGATACGCAGTATTTT.

In this sample, this clonotype turned up a few times. The chain employs TRBV6-2 or TRBV6-3 and TRBJ2-7, with D unclear. Per germline, CDR1 MNHEY and CDR2 SVGEGT. The CDR3 is made up of 14 amino acids. Trimming removed 6 bases at V and 3 bases at J, with 15 bases between. CDR3 sequence reads: CASSLRLAIYEQYF. The CDR3 nucleotides read TGTGCCAGCAGCCTTAGACTGGCAATCTACGAGCAGTACTTC.

This clonotype was detected many times. The chain uses TRBV14 and TRBJ1-1; no clear D. The germline gives CDR1 SGHDN, CDR2 FVKESK. This CDR3 has 14 residues. V was clipped by 4 bases and J by 1 base, with 10 bases between them. CDR3 nucleotide sequence: TGTGCCAGCAGCCCGCGAATGGAGAACACTGAAGCTTTCTTT. It is translated as CASSPRMENTEAFF. Full variable domain (outside the CDR3, taken from reference TRBV14 and TRBJ1-1): EAGVTQFPSHSVIEKGQTVTLRCDPISGHDNLYWYRRVMGKEIKFLLHFVKESKQDESGMPNNRFLAERTGGTYSTLKVQPAELEDSGVYFCASSPRMENTEAFFGQGTRLTVV.